These 29 T cell receptor beta chains originate from one sample sequenced in a study of blood T cells in healthy people across ages. Through a sample-barcoded 5' primer and a J-beta primer mix, a second PCR was run for roughly 6 to 12 cycles. TCRdb reanalysed the 5' RACE reads using MiXCR and keeps one entry per CDR3 protein. The sample contains about 1.7 million distinct CDR3 sequences, 28% of which appear only once. The sequenced sample consisted of blood. These receptor sequences come from a young woman in good health.

In this sample, this clonotype turned up many times. The V gene is TRBV7-9, the J gene TRBJ2-7; maybe TRBD2 (6 bases). This CDR3 contains 12 residues. Trimming left V 5 bases short and J 5 bases short, with 10 bases between. Germline V gene sequence: CDR1 SEHNR, CDR2 FQNEAQ (reference sequence). The CDR3 DNA follows: TGTGCCAGCAGCGGAGGGATCGACGAGCAGTACTTC. Residues: CASSGGIDEQYF.

This clonotype has just a few counts. The chain carries TRBV6-2 or TRBV6-3 and TRBJ1-2, with unresolved D. V was trimmed by 5 bases and J by 5 bases, leaving 18 bases between them. CDR3 length: 15 residues. The germline CDR1 and CDR2 sequences are MNHEY and SVGEGT. CDR3 amino acids: CASSRSRWTGYGYTF. CDR3 in DNA: TGTGCCAGCAGTCGATCCCGTTGGACGGGGTATGGCTACACCTTC.

J is TRBJ1-1 and V is TRBV20-1, with D unresolved. Germline loops: CDR1 DFQATT, CDR2 SNEGSKA (reference sequence). V lost 1 base to trimming and J lost 3 bases, with 12 bases between them. The CDR3 contains 14 residues. In DNA, the CDR3 is TGCAGTGCTAGAGCCCCCTGGTCGGACACTGAAGCTTTCTTT. Translating gives CSARAPWSDTEAFF.

The chain uses TRBV5-1 and TRBJ2-4; 8 bases are shared with TRBD1. This CDR3 has 14 amino acids. V lost 0 bases to trimming and J lost 13 bases; unmatched junction nucleotides: 9. CDR1 is SGHRS and CDR2 is YFSETQ in the germline V gene. The CDR3 spells CASSLGTGLFEQYF. In DNA form, the CDR3 reads TGCGCCAGCAGCTTGGGGACAGGGTTGTTTGAGCAGTACTTC.

The V and J genes are TRBV7-2 and TRBJ2-1; D call uncertain. Germline V gene data show CDR1 as SGHTA and CDR2 as FQGNSA. The CDR3 is 15 residues long. Trimming stripped 2 bases from V and 5 bases from J, with 13 bases between. The DNA for the CDR3 is TGTGCCAGCAGCTTATCCAGGATACGGGACAATGAGCAGTTCTTC. This codes for CASSLSRIRDNEQFF.

This clonotype was detected many times. This sequence joins TRBV29-1 and TRBJ2-5; 9 bases agree with TRBD1. With V trimmed by 5 bases and J by 2 bases, 12 bases remained unmatched. The CDR3 runs to 16 residues. From germline, CDR1 is SQVTM and CDR2 ANQGSEA. CDR3 protein: CSVQDPRDRVQETQYF. The CDR3, as DNA: TGCAGCGTTCAGGATCCAAGGGACAGGGTGCAAGAGACCCAGTACTTC. The full variable domain, its missing parts supplied by reference TRBV29-1 and TRBJ2-5, is SAVISQKPSRDICQRGTSLTIQCQVDSQVTMMFWYRQQPGQSLTLIATANQGSEATYESGFVIDKFPISRPNLTFSTLTVSNMSPEDSSIYLCSVQDPRDRVQETQYFGPGTRLLVL.

This clonotype was counted between two and nine times. The V gene is TRBV7-9, the J gene TRBJ2-1, with D maybe TRBD2 (6 bases). The V end was cut by 5 bases, the J end by 5 bases, with 19 bases between. This CDR3 is 16 amino acids long. CDR1 and CDR2 (germline): SEHNR, FQNEAQ (reference sequence). The CDR3 spells CASSPLLRGKNNEQFF. The CDR3 DNA is TGTGCCAGCAGCCCTCTACTCCGCGGGAAGAACAATGAGCAGTTCTTC.

This clonotype turned up a few times. The CDR3 sequence: CASSLATSGINEQFF. CDR3 DNA sequence: TGCGCCAGCAGCTTGGCGACTAGCGGGATTAATGAGCAGTTCTTC. The chain is built from TRBV5-1 and TRBJ2-1; TRBD2 matches 11 bases. There are 15 residues in the CDR3. CDR1 is SGHRS and CDR2 is YFSETQ in the germline V gene. V shed 0 bases and J 7 bases; nucleotides not matched to a gene: 3.

This clonotype occurred a few times. The genes are TRBV2 and TRBJ2-3, with D perhaps TRBD1 (5 bases). The V end lost 6 bases, the J end lost 4 bases, and 8 bases lay between the germline ends. Germline assignment: CDR1 SNHLY and CDR2 FYNNEI. There are 12 residues in the CDR3. The CDR3 reads CASRSRADTQYF. CDR3 nucleotide sequence: TGTGCCAGCAGGAGCAGGGCAGATACGCAGTATTTT.

The chain is built from TRBV20-1 and TRBJ2-1; 10 bases map to TRBD2. CDR1 is DFQATT and CDR2 is SNEGSKA in the germline V gene (reference sequence). The CDR3 spans 15 residues. Trimming took 1 base from V and 6 from J; bases not matched to a gene: 6. The CDR3, as DNA: TGCAGTGCTAGAGTGAGGCCTAGCGGGGGCAATGAGCAGTTCTTC. Translating it yields CSARVRPSGGNEQFF.

V gene TRBV12-3 or TRBV12-4 combines with J gene TRBJ1-1; the D gene is possibly TRBD1 (6 bases). V was shortened by 4 bases and J by 3 bases, with 15 bases between the two germline ends. The CDR3 runs 15 residues. CDR3 nucleotides: TGTGCCAGCAGTTGGGAACAGGGCGTCGACACTGAAGCTTTCTTT. It encodes CASSWEQGVDTEAFF.

The chain has TRBV27 and TRBJ2-5; 7 positions match TRBD1. This CDR3 is 12 amino acids long. Trimming removed 6 bases from V and 11 bases from J; junction bases left unmatched: 9. CDR1 and CDR2 (germline): MNHEY, SMNVEV (reference sequence). The CDR3 sequence is CASRVGGNEQYF. In nucleotides, the CDR3 is TGTGCCAGCAGAGTAGGGGGCAATGAGCAGTACTTC.

This clonotype was counted a single time. V usage is TRBV20-1 and J usage is TRBJ2-1, with no clear D. The J call may be mistaken, given a closer DNA end match to TRBJ2-7. Per germline, CDR1 DFQATT and CDR2 SNEGSKA (reference sequence). This CDR3 contains 14 residues. CDR3 protein: CSARDGLNYNEQYF. The DNA of the CDR3 is TGCAGTGCTAGAGATGGCCTAAACTACAATGAGCAGTACTTC.

This clonotype was recorded at least ten times. The rearrangement uses TRBV6-6 and TRBJ1-5; D unresolved. Germline V gene data show CDR1 as MNHNY and CDR2 as SVGAGI (reference sequence). The V end lost 4 bases, the J end lost 6 bases, and 10 bases lay between the germline ends. CDR3 length equals 13 residues. This CDR3 reads CASSLPGVQPQHF. The CDR3 DNA reads TGTGCCAGCAGTTTACCCGGGGTTCAGCCCCAGCATTTT.

This clonotype has a single count. The chain uses TRBV7-6 and TRBJ2-1, with TRBD1 identical over 11 bases. The CDR3 totals 16 residues. Germline trimming cut 5 bases from V and 8 bases from J; bases unmatched to any gene: 11. CDR1 is SGHVS and CDR2 is FNYEAQ in the germline V gene. The chain's CDR3 is CASSKSGRDRGYEQFF. CDR3 DNA: TGTGCCAGCAGCAAAAGTGGCCGGGACAGGGGGTATGAGCAGTTCTTC.

The count of this clonotype is one. The germline gene is not matched at one end of the junction; a read error may be the cause. The chain joins TRBV5-1 to TRBJ2-7, with D tentatively TRBD1 (6 bases). The CDR3 is 21 residues long. Germline CDR1 SGHRS, CDR2 YFSETQ. For the CDR3, the DNA is TGCGCCAGCAGCTCTAAGTGGACAGCTCTCGGTCGAATAGGATCCTCCCGAGAGCAGGACTTC. Protein product: CASSSKWTALGRIGSSREQDF.

This chain joins TRBV2 and TRBJ2-7; 11 bases are shared with TRBD1. V was clipped by 5 bases and J by 6 bases; unmatched bases: 3. Germline V gives CDR1 SNHLY, CDR2 FYNNEI. The CDR3 sequence is 13 residues long. This chain's CDR3 is CASSRTGGSEQYF. In DNA, the CDR3 is TGTGCCAGCAGTCGGACAGGGGGCAGCGAGCAGTACTTC.

This clonotype has a handful of counts. The chain combines TRBV5-1 with TRBJ1-3, with a tentative D call TRBD1 (6 bases). V gave up 4 bases and J gave up 11 bases, with 22 bases separating them. Germline CDR1 SGHRS, CDR2 YFSETQ. This CDR3 is 15 amino acids long. This CDR3 reads CASSPQTGTTYSIYF. CDR3 nucleotide sequence: TGCGCCAGCAGCCCCCAAACCGGGACAACGTATTCCATATATTTT.

The gene calls are TRBV6-1 and TRBJ2-1, with D uncertain. The germline V and J ends were trimmed by 0 bases and 6 bases, with 12 bases remaining between them. This CDR3 spans 15 amino acids. Germline values: CDR1 MNHNS, CDR2 SASEGT. CDR3 nucleotides: TGTGCCAGCAGTGAAGCGCTTCAGATCGGCAATGAGCAGTTCTTC. Its protein is CASSEALQIGNEQFF.

The V and J genes are TRBV20-1 and TRBJ1-2; TRBD1 might be the D (5 bases). V was pared by 2 bases and J by 6 bases, with 10 bases between. CDR1 and CDR2 (germline): DFQATT, SNEGSKA (reference sequence). This CDR3 has 12 residues. The CDR3, as DNA: TGCAGTGCTAGAAATCAGGGTCATGGCTACACCTTC. Residues: CSARNQGHGYTF.

This clonotype was observed at least ten times. This rearrangement joins TRBV10-3 to TRBJ2-1; TRBD2 is a possible D gene (6 bases). Germline assignment: CDR1 ENHRY and CDR2 SYGVKD. V was clipped by 2 bases and J by 8 bases, with 7 bases between them. This CDR3 comprises 12 residues. CDR3 coding DNA: TGTGCCATCAGTGAGGGCGGGGATGAGCAGTTCTTC. Amino acids: CAISEGGDEQFF.

The chain uses TRBV9 and TRBJ2-7; 7 nucleotides match TRBD1. V dropped 3 bases and J dropped 6; count of bases not matched to a gene: 6. The CDR3 runs to 13 residues. Germline V gives CDR1 SGDLS, CDR2 YYNGEE. The chain's CDR3 is CASSGDRVAEQYF. DNA of the CDR3: TGTGCCAGCAGCGGCGACAGGGTGGCCGAGCAGTACTTC.

This clonotype was found many times. The rearrangement uses TRBV6-1 and TRBJ2-4; D is perhaps TRBD1 (6 bases). This CDR3 comprises 15 residues. Trimming removed 8 bases at V and 0 bases at J, with 14 bases between. Per the germline V gene, CDR1 is MNHNS and CDR2 is SASEGT. The CDR3 DNA reads as TGTGCCAGCGGGGGCACTGCTATAGCCAAAAACATTCAGTACTTC. It codes for CASGGTAIAKNIQYF.

This clonotype was detected ten times or more. The chain has TRBV6-2 or TRBV6-3 and TRBJ2-1; 8 bases align to TRBD2. With 6 bases clipped from V and 8 bases from J, the junction kept 6 bases outside the gene matches. CDR1 is MNHEY and CDR2 is SVGEGT in the germline V gene. The CDR3 loop spans 13 amino acids. This chain's CDR3 is CASRTPGGDEQFF. CDR3 DNA: TGTGCCAGCAGAACACCCGGGGGGGATGAGCAGTTCTTC.

This clonotype was observed a few times. The chain links TRBV18 to TRBJ2-7; 8 nucleotides agree with TRBD2. Germline-derived CDR1 and CDR2 are KGHSH and LQKENI. V dropped 6 bases and J dropped 3; count of bases not matched to a gene: 7. The CDR3 has 14 amino acids. CDR3 in DNA: TGTGCCAGCTCCGAAAGCGGGGGACTCTACGAGCAGTACTTC. Encoded protein: CASSESGGLYEQYF. Together with reference TRBV18 and TRBJ2-7, the CDR3 gives the full variable domain: NAGVMQNPRHLVRRRGQEARLRCSPMKGHSHVYWYRQLPEEGLKFMVYLQKENIIDESGMPKERFSAEFPKEGPSILRIQQVVRGDSAAYFCASSESGGLYEQYFGPGTRLTVT.

This clonotype turned up a few times. The V gene is TRBV9, the J gene TRBJ1-1; D is unresolved. The V end was cut by 4 bases, the J end by 3 bases, with 16 bases between. Germline assignment: CDR1 SGDLS and CDR2 YYNGEE. The CDR3 is 15 amino acids. CDR3 sequence reads: CASSPEHLIYTEAFF. DNA of the CDR3: TGTGCCAGCAGCCCCGAACACTTGATTTACACTGAAGCTTTCTTT.

The chain combines TRBV7-2 with TRBJ2-3; D remains unclear. This CDR3 contains 13 residues. Germline loops: CDR1 SGHTA, CDR2 FQGNSA. V was clipped by 5 bases and J by 4 bases, with 10 bases between them. CDR3 region: CASSPTFADTQYF. CDR3 DNA sequence: TGTGCCAGCAGCCCCACATTCGCAGATACGCAGTATTTT. The whole variable domain, filled in from reference TRBV7-2 and TRBJ2-3, reads GAGVSQSPSNKVTEKGKDVELRCDPISGHTALYWYRQSLGQGLEFLIYFQGNSAPDKSGLPSDRFSAERTGGSVSTLTIQRTQQEDSAVYLCASSPTFADTQYFGPGTRLTVL.

This clonotype was recorded at least ten times. CDR3 region: CASSPDNNEQFF. The CDR3 nucleotides are TGTGCCAGCAGCCCCGACAACAATGAGCAGTTCTTC. This chain joins TRBV7-3 and TRBJ2-1; D gene uncertain. CDR3 length equals 12 residues. The V end was cut by 5 bases, the J end by 5 bases, with 7 bases between. The germline V gene encodes CDR1 SGHTA and CDR2 FQGTGA.

The chain employs TRBV25-1 and TRBJ2-1; D is unresolved. The CDR3 sequence is 15 residues long. V lost 3 bases and J lost 0, with 9 bases in between. Germline V lookup: CDR1 MGHDK, CDR2 SYGVNS. The CDR3 DNA reads TGTGCCAGCAGTGACGCCGGTCGCTCCTACAATGAGCAGTTCTTC. It codes for CASSDAGRSYNEQFF.